This T cell receptor (beta chain) was retrieved from a study of cytomegalovirus exposure and HLA in healthy donors. Study outcomes and limitations: The study recorded 150 to 200 TCR beta chains that were cytomegalovirus-associated. TCR beta V- and J-gene trimming, according to a later analysis, was linked to a missense DCLRE1C variant. Later on, an analysis showed TCR association rates differing by HLA locus, with DRB1 the most and HLA-C the fewest.

In regard to this clone: Antigen: not known.

Researchers ran the PCR with 60 Vbeta and 13 Jbeta primers. Study processing details: Counted up in a later analysis, unique TCR beta chains came to about 80 million, with around 11 million shared. Clones were sequenced by immunoSEQ multiplex PCR, and TCRdb holds only the in-frame ones, with some missing. V, J and clone size are those of that table, while D and trimming were read from the DNA. This table has 120,000 to 150,000 clones, roughly 84% appearing once. The CDR3 spans 16 residues. V dropped 3 bases and J dropped 2; count of bases not matched to a gene: 7. Germline CDR1 and CDR2: LNHDA and SQIVND (reference sequence).

The chain employs TRBV19 and TRBJ2-5; the match to TRBD2 covers 9 bases. The sequence derives from a boy between 2 and 10 years old in good health and CMV-seronegative. The sample comprised PBMCs. The CDR3 is CASSIGGRAGQETQYF. The CDR3 region has the DNA TGTGCCAGTAGTATTGGCGGGAGGGCCGGTCAAGAGACCCAGTACTTC.